Described below is a single T cell receptor (beta chain) sequence and its context. This entry is derived from a study of blood T cell repertoires in COVID-19. As for the study in general: The United States, Italy and Spain supplied acute and convalescent COVID-19 samples.

Trimming shortened V by 4 bases and J by 0 bases, and 10 bases separated the two germline ends. Germline lookup yields CDR1 LGHDT and CDR2 YNNKEL (reference sequence). The CDR3 runs to 15 residues. Assay used: immunoSEQ multiplex PCR; TCRdb lists only in-frame clones, some missing. The table shows a few hundred thousand clones, with 83% occurring only once. This TCR came from a man aged 50 to 60 with active or convalescent COVID-19. This chain links TRBV3-1 (or the pseudogene TRBV3-2) with TRBJ1-3, with D hard to call. Specimen: peripheral blood. The CDR3 here is CASSRGPSSGNTIYF. CDR3 DNA sequence: TGTGCCAGCAGCCGCGGGCCGAGCTCTGGAAACACCATATATTTT.